These 25 T cell receptor beta chains were sequenced from one sample in a study of blood T cell repertoires in COVID-19. The table came from immunoSEQ multiplex PCR; TCRdb's copy has only in-frame clones and leaves some out. This table holds a few hundred thousand clones, more than 85% found once. The sample was peripheral blood. Receptors were obtained from a man between 18 and 35 years old with active or convalescent COVID-19.

V is TRBV5-1 and J is TRBJ2-2; 8 nucleotides agree with TRBD2. Germline loops: CDR1 SGHRS, CDR2 YFSETQ. The CDR3 spans 14 residues. J was trimmed by 4 bases and V by 7 bases; bases with no gene match: 6. DNA of the CDR3: TGCGCCAGCGGCGGGGGGAGCGTCACCGGGGAGCTGTTTTTT. Encoded protein: CASGGGSVTGELFF.

The rearrangement joins TRBV11-1 to TRBJ2-2; D is unclear. This CDR3 region has 12 residues. Trimming shortened V by 0 bases and J by 7 bases, and 3 bases separated the two germline ends. The germline CDR1 and CDR2 sequences are SGHAT and FQDESV (reference sequence). CDR3 region: CASSLAGGELFF. CDR3 DNA sequence: TGTGCCAGCAGCTTAGCCGGCGGGGAGCTGTTTTTT.

The V gene is TRBV7-9, the J gene TRBJ2-5; 12 nucleotides agree with TRBD2. J was trimmed by 5 bases and V by 3 bases; bases with no gene match: 13. Germline CDR1 reads SEHNR; CDR2 reads FQNEAQ (reference sequence). The CDR3 covers 18 residues. The CDR3 nucleotides are TGTGCCAGCAGCTTTTTCGGCGCTAGCGGGGGGGCCGGGGAGACCCAGTACTTC. Amino acids: CASSFFGASGGAGETQYF.

The chain recombines TRBV18 with TRBJ2-2, with D maybe TRBD1 (6 bases). Trimming took 6 bases from V and 1 from J, leaving 9 bases between them. The CDR3 covers 14 residues. Germline CDR1 reads KGHSH; CDR2 reads LQKENI. CDR3 bases: TGTGCCAGCTCCGGGACACAGAACACCGGGGAGCTGTTTTTT. Residues: CASSGTQNTGELFF. The variable domain in full, with the rest retrieved from reference TRBV18 and TRBJ2-2, is NAGVMQNPRHLVRRRGQEARLRCSPMKGHSHVYWYRQLPEEGLKFMVYLQKENIIDESGMPKERFSAEFPKEGPSILRIQQVVRGDSAAYFCASSGTQNTGELFFGEGSRLTVL.

This clone was seen only a few times. The chain employs TRBV13 and TRBJ1-6; D uncertain. Germline V gene lookup returns CDR1 PRHDT and CDR2 FYEKMQ (reference sequence). Trimming took off 5 bases at V and 6 bases at J, with 5 bases between the two ends. This CDR3 is built from 12 residues. The CDR3 region is CASSLINSPLHF. The DNA of the CDR3 is TGTGCCAGCAGCCTAATTAATTCACCCCTCCACTTT.

This clone showed up just once. The chain joins TRBV21-1 to TRBJ1-5; TRBD1 is the table's D call, not checked against the DNA. TRBV21-1 is described as a pseudogene. There are 13 residues in the CDR3. The chain's CDR3 is CASEGQFNQPQHF. The CDR3 DNA reads as TGTGCCAGCGAGGGACAGTTCAATCAGCCCCAGCATTTT.

V usage is TRBV2 and J usage is TRBJ1-6, with D perhaps matching TRBD1 (6 bases). Deletions cut 8 bases from V and 5 bases from J, with 7 bases between. The germline V gene has CDR1 SNHLY and CDR2 FYNNEI. The CDR3 is made up of 12 amino acids. The CDR3, as DNA: TGTGCCAGCCGGACAGATAATTCACCCCTCCACTTT. The encoded protein is CASRTDNSPLHF.

The chain employs TRBV6-5 and TRBJ1-2; D possibly corresponds to TRBD1 (6 bases). The CDR3 extends over 15 amino acids. V was pared by 0 bases and J by 1 base, with 9 bases between. Germline V gene sequence: CDR1 MNHEY, CDR2 SVGAGI. The chain's CDR3 is CASSYSPGVNYGYTF. CDR3 in DNA: TGTGCCAGCAGTTACTCCCCAGGGGTTAACTATGGCTACACCTTC.

The CDR3 coding sequence is TGTGCCAGCAGTAACACAGGAGTCGGGCAGTTCTTC. Amino acids: CASSNTGVGQFF. V usage is TRBV6-5 and J usage is TRBJ2-1; possibly TRBD1 for D (5 bases). Trimming pared 5 bases from V and 12 bases from J, leaving 14 bases between. CDR1 MNHEY and CDR2 SVGAGI come from the germline V gene. This CDR3 is built from 12 residues.

This clone was detected a few times. The chain joins TRBV6-1 to TRBJ1-6; tentative D call: TRBD1 (5 bases). The CDR3 totals 16 residues. V lost 2 bases to trimming and J lost 9 bases, with 17 bases between them. CDR1 is MNHNS, CDR2 SASEGT, per germline. For the CDR3, the DNA is TGTGCCAGCAGTGAATTCGCTTCAGGGTCGGGTTCACCCCTCCACTTT. This sequence encodes CASSEFASGSGSPLHF.

The chain carries TRBV14 and TRBJ2-7; tentatively, D is TRBD1 (6 bases). Germline loops: CDR1 SGHDN, CDR2 FVKESK. The CDR3 length is 15 residues. Trimming took off 3 bases at V and 4 bases at J, with 16 bases between the two ends. CDR3 in amino acids: CASSQGILQGYEQYF. DNA for the CDR3: TGTGCCAGCAGCCAGGGGATTTTACAGGGATACGAGCAGTACTTC.

The chain has TRBV15 and TRBJ2-2, with TRBD1 identical over 9 bases. Per the germline V gene, CDR1 is LNHNV and CDR2 is YYDKDF (reference sequence). V shed 1 base, J shed 6 bases, and the junction held 3 bases outside the gene matches. There are 15 residues in the CDR3. This chain's CDR3 is CATSRGDREAGELFF. CDR3 nucleotides: TGTGCCACCAGCAGAGGGGACAGGGAGGCCGGGGAGCTGTTTTTT. Filled out from reference TRBV15 and TRBJ2-2, the complete variable domain reads DAMVIQNPRYQVTQFGKPVTLSCSQTLNHNVMYWYQQKSSQAPKLLFHYYDKDFNNEADTPDNFQSRRPNTSFCFLDIRSPGLGDTAMYLCATSRGDREAGELFFGEGSRLTVL.

The V call is TRBV7-9, the J call TRBJ2-2; 8 bases match TRBD1. The CDR3 has 13 amino acids. V shed 3 bases, J shed 10 bases, and the junction held 4 bases outside the gene matches. The V gene's germline CDR1 is SEHNR and CDR2 FQNEAQ (reference sequence). The CDR3 is CASSFTGGPELFF. DNA for the CDR3: TGTGCCAGCAGCTTTACAGGGGGGCCGGAGCTGTTTTTT.

In its sample, this clone was seen a few times. The V gene is TRBV6-5, the J gene TRBJ2-5; D is uncertain. V lost 4 bases to trimming and J lost 7 bases, with 10 bases between them. CDR3 length equals 12 residues. Germline CDR1 is MNHEY and CDR2 is SVGAGI. The CDR3, as DNA: TGTGCCAGCAGTTTGGCCTCAGGGACCCAGTACTTC. Translating gives CASSLASGTQYF.

The chain joins TRBV9 to TRBJ1-1; D not resolved. The CDR3 sequence is 13 residues long. Trimming took 3 bases from V and 5 from J, leaving 11 bases between them. Germline lookup yields CDR1 SGDLS and CDR2 YYNGEE. CDR3 DNA: TGTGCCAGCAGCGCGTTGGGGAGGACTGAAGCTTTCTTT. Its translation: CASSALGRTEAFF.

This chain uses TRBV25-1 with TRBJ2-1; TRBD2 aligns across 11 bases. The CDR3 covers 15 residues. Losses at the gene ends were 6 bases for V and 7 bases for J; bases not matched to a gene: 8. Germline lookup yields CDR1 MGHDK and CDR2 SYGVNS. CDR3 DNA: TGTGCCAGCAGCCCTACTAGCGGGAGTACTAATGAGCAGTTCTTC. This codes for CASSPTSGSTNEQFF.

This chain uses TRBV14 with TRBJ2-7; weak D call: TRBD2 (6 bases). CDR3 length: 14 amino acids. Trimming took off 4 bases at V and 0 bases at J, with 10 bases between the two ends. Germline CDR1 SGHDN, CDR2 FVKESK. CDR3 bases: TGTGCCAGCAGCCGGGACTTGACCTCCTACGAGCAGTACTTC. Protein product: CASSRDLTSYEQYF.

The chain is built from TRBV6-1 and TRBJ2-7; a possible D gene is TRBD2 (5 bases). Germline CDR1 reads MNHNS; CDR2 reads SASEGT. V lost 2 bases to trimming and J lost 6 bases, with 11 bases between them. CDR3 length: 13 amino acids. CDR3 residues: CASSEWGASEQYF. The CDR3 DNA is TGTGCCAGCAGTGAATGGGGAGCGAGCGAGCAGTACTTC.

This clone was recorded at least ten times. The V and J genes are TRBV7-2 and TRBJ2-5, with D tentatively TRBD2 (5 bases). Trimming left V 2 bases short and J 5 bases short, with 15 bases between. The germline V gene encodes CDR1 SGHTA and CDR2 FQGNSA. The CDR3 consists of 15 residues. The CDR3 nucleotides are TGTGCCAGCAGCTTATTCCCCCGGGGAGTTGAGACCCAGTACTTC. As protein: CASSLFPRGVETQYF.

The rearrangement uses TRBV11-2 and TRBJ1-6; D is ambiguous. Trimming stripped 6 bases from V and 0 bases from J, with 9 bases between. Germline V gene lookup returns CDR1 SGHAT and CDR2 FQNNGV. The CDR3 has 15 residues. In DNA form, the CDR3 reads TGTGCCAGCAGTCCACAGTCCTCCTATAATTCACCCCTCCACTTT. As protein: CASSPQSSYNSPLHF.

V gene TRBV13 combines with J gene TRBJ2-3, with TRBD2 identical over 8 bases. J lost 0 bases, V lost 10 bases, and 9 bases had no gene match. CDR3 size: 15 residues. Looked up from germline, CDR1 is PRHDT and CDR2 is FYEKMQ (reference sequence). The CDR3: CATRPGTRSTDTQYF. The CDR3 region has the DNA TGTGCCACCCGTCCCGGGACTAGAAGCACAGATACGCAGTATTTT.

The V gene is TRBV7-9, the J gene TRBJ2-4, with TRBD2 matching over 7 bases. The V and J ends lost 9 bases and 0 bases, in that order; junction bases with no gene match: 8. Germline lookup yields CDR1 SEHNR and CDR2 FQNEAQ (reference sequence). The CDR3 totals 15 residues. This CDR3 reads CASTPSGLAKNIQYF. The CDR3 DNA sequence: TGTGCCAGTACCCCTAGCGGATTAGCCAAAAACATTCAGTACTTC.

The chain combines TRBV5-1 with TRBJ2-2; 9 bases fit TRBD1. The CDR3 is 15 amino acids. The ends lost 0 bases at V and 5 bases at J; junction bases unmatched: 2. Per the germline V gene, CDR1 is SGHRS and CDR2 is YFSETQ. The CDR3, as DNA: TGCGCCAGCAGCTTGGCCGGGACAGGGACCGGGGAGCTGTTTTTT. Protein product: CASSLAGTGTGELFF.

V usage is TRBV28 and J usage is TRBJ2-1; no definite D call. Germline V gives CDR1 MDHEN, CDR2 SYDVKM. The CDR3 contains 11 residues. Trimming removed 3 bases at V and 13 bases at J, with 10 bases between. CDR3 sequence reads: CASSFDQTQFF. CDR3 DNA sequence: TGTGCCAGCAGTTTCGACCAGACTCAGTTCTTC.

The chain links TRBV11-1 to TRBJ2-7; 10 bases match TRBD2. V shed 6 bases, J shed 5 bases, and the junction held 7 bases outside the gene matches. The germline V gene encodes CDR1 SGHAT and CDR2 FQDESV (reference sequence). CDR3 length: 14 amino acids. CDR3 coding DNA: TGTGCCAGCAGTCTAACTAGCGGGGATAACGAGCAGTACTTC. This sequence encodes CASSLTSGDNEQYF.